A selection of T cell receptor beta chains follows, all from one sample in a study of CD8 T cells in ankylosing spondylitis. Each CDR3 protein is one row after TCRdb ran MiXCR on the 5' RACE reads. This sample yields about 800,000 distinct CDR3 sequences, of which approximately 12% are seen a single time; roughly 0.51% belongs to the top ten. Material: blood, either unsorted or a sorted T cell fraction (not recorded which). All receptors come from a male donor with ankylosing spondylitis. CDR3s include the opening cysteine and the closing phenylalanine or tryptophan. A D gene is named only where the DNA matches it firmly. Only some rows state a clone size, as once, few, many or a class for expanded clones.

j_call clone_size v_call d_call cdr3_aa cdr3_nt
TRBJ1-2 few TRBV12-3/TRBV12-4 - CASSLDTPYGYTF TGTGCCAGCAGTTTAGACACGCCGTATGGCTACACCTTC
TRBJ1-2 - TRBV30 - CAWRENYGYTF TGTGCCTGGAGAGAAAACTATGGCTACACCTTC
TRBJ1-5 many TRBV4-3 - CASSSQTFNQPQHF TGCGCCAGCAGCTCCCAGACCTTTAATCAGCCCCAGCATTTT
TRBJ1-1 - TRBV29-1 TRBD1 CSASGTGTSGEAFF TGCAGCGCCTCGGGGACAGGGACGTCCGGTGAAGCTTTCTTT
TRBJ2-1 few TRBV5-5 - CASSGSPYNEQFF TGTGCCAGCAGCGGGAGCCCGTACAATGAGCAGTTCTTC
TRBJ2-1 few TRBV12-3/TRBV12-4 - CASRGTRSSSYNEQFF TGTGCCAGCAGGGGGACGAGGTCCAGCTCCTACAATGAGCAGTTCTTC
TRBJ1-2 - TRBV20-1 - CSATNSLSGYTF TGCAGTGCTACCAACTCACTATCTGGCTACACCTTC
TRBJ2-6 many TRBV20-1 - CSASRGSGANVLTF TGCAGTGCTTCAAGGGGTTCTGGGGCCAACGTCCTGACTTTC
TRBJ2-7 few TRBV6-2/TRBV6-3 - CASSTGSISGYEQYF TGTGCCAGCAGTACAGGGTCCATATCTGGCTACGAGCAGTACTTC
TRBJ2-4 few TRBV5-6 TRBD2 CASSSSGRGNIQYF TGTGCCAGCAGCTCTAGCGGGAGAGGAAACATTCAGTACTTC
TRBJ1-5 - TRBV6-2/TRBV6-3 - CASSYSPGDQRPQHF TGTGCCAGCAGTTACTCACCTGGGGACCAGAGGCCCCAGCATTTT
TRBJ1-2 - TRBV10-3 - CAIRTDSSSGYTF TGTGCCATCAGGACAGACTCTTCTTCTGGCTACACCTTC
TRBJ2-5 - TRBV5-4 - CASSVRQTRETQYF TGTGCCAGCAGCGTGCGACAGACCCGGGAGACCCAGTACTTC
TRBJ2-1 - TRBV30 - CAWARGGDEQFF TGTGCCTGGGCTCGAGGAGGGGATGAGCAGTTCTTC
TRBJ2-1 many TRBV6-5 TRBD2 CASSYTSGSYNEQFF TGTGCCAGCAGTTACACTAGCGGGAGCTACAATGAGCAGTTCTTC
TRBJ2-3 - TRBV29-1 TRBD2 CSVEGGGRATPDTQYF TGCAGCGTCGAAGGGGGCGGGAGGGCCACCCCAGATACGCAGTATTTT